Listed below are T cell receptor beta chains from one sample, sequenced in a study of shared clonotypes between healthy human individuals. Measured with immunoSEQ multiplex PCR; TCRdb has only the in-frame clones, and not every one. The repertoire includes some 550,000 clones, 97% of them detected once, and 0.055% to 0.07% sits in the top ten. Source material: naive CD4+ T cells sorted from blood. The receptors were sampled from a woman under 40 in good health. Both conserved end residues are trimmed from each CDR3. Rows give clone size only sometimes, using once, few, many, or a class for an expanded clone.

-	TRBV27	TRBJ2-7	ASSRRAGTATYEQY
-	TRBV18	TRBJ1-2	ASSPRQTNIYGYT
-	TRBV6-6	TRBJ2-1	ASSYRIREQF
-	TRBV9	TRBJ1-5	ASSVDSGETQPQH
-	TRBV27	TRBJ1-2	ASSNRDRYGYT
-	TRBV5-1	TRBJ1-1	ASGGTGGRTEAF
-	TRBV6-1	TRBJ1-5	ASRGLDRGRQPQH
-	TRBV5-8	TRBJ1-1	ASSLMIEAF
-	TRBV11-2	TRBJ2-5	ASSGWQGKGSGETQY
-	TRBV28	TRBJ2-7	ASSPPATPSLEQY
-	TRBV11-1	TRBJ2-7	ASSLSGGSYEQY
-	TRBV4-1	TRBJ1-4	ASSQGEKLF
-	TRBV5-1	TRBJ2-2	ASSYSGSTGELF
-	TRBV7-9	TRBJ2-7	ASSLRSPLATSYEQY
once	TRBV5-1	TRBJ1-1	ASTEQGTMNTEAF
-	TRBV18	TRBJ2-6	ASSLDSGANVLT
-	TRBV7-8	TRBJ2-2	ASLRQGSGTGELF
-	TRBV2	TRBJ2-3	ASSATSGRTHTQY
-	TRBV2	TRBJ2-7	ASGGGVASYEQY
-	TRBV7-9	TRBJ2-2	ASTFSGRNTGELF
-	TRBV28	TRBJ1-2	ASSSPPDSAYIGYT
-	TRBV6-6	TRBJ2-7	ASSYSGATYEQY
-	TRBV7-9	TRBJ2-7	ASSLIGTRDSREQY
-	TRBV20-1	TRBJ2-5	SARSRDEQY
once	TRBV6-4	TRBJ1-5	ASSEQPDSNQPQH
-	TRBV6-5	TRBJ2-7	ASSFDGGNSYEQY
-	TRBV28	TRBJ2-3	ASSFALAEYTDTQY
-	TRBV7-2	TRBJ2-7	ASSRVGTGPLEQY
-	TRBV25-1	TRBJ1-6	ASSPTYRTNSPLH
-	TRBV10-3	TRBJ2-2	AISEEAREAGELF
-	TRBV7-9	TRBJ2-1	ASRTGEESNEQF
-	TRBV28	TRBJ1-3	ASSLRNAGNTIY
-	TRBV28	TRBJ2-7	ASSSGQTYEQY
-	TRBV15	TRBJ2-7	ATSRDPRSTSWAYEQY
-	TRBV28	TRBJ2-7	ATNGQGGSYEQY
-	TRBV4-1	TRBJ1-4	ASSQPLRSYNEKLF
-	TRBV10-3	-	AISGAGGAEQY
-	TRBV4-1	TRBJ2-1	ASSQGPGNSYNEQF
-	TRBV9	TRBJ1-1	ASSTSGIWDTEAF
-	TRBV7-2	TRBJ2-2	ASIRSLTGELF
once	TRBV10-1	TRBJ2-1	ASSDSSGWYNEQF
-	TRBV7-9	TRBJ2-4	ASSLGEGLAKNIQY
-	TRBV5-4	TRBJ2-1	ASSLQGVAGGVNRF
once	TRBV18	TRBJ2-7	ASSPPGLADPYEQY
-	TRBV10-2	TRBJ2-7	ASSPGARSYEQY
-	TRBV6-5	TRBJ2-7	ASSIQSGHNYEQY
-	TRBV9	TRBJ2-7	ASSVEGGSSYEQY
-	TRBV13	TRBJ2-5	ASSSRDYRQETQY
-	TRBV29-1	TRBJ1-5	SVGQGTRPQH
-	TRBV30	TRBJ1-1	AWRTGLNTEAF
-	TRBV28	TRBJ2-3	ASSLPGTDTQY
-	TRBV29-1	TRBJ2-3	SVEDLRGRTDTQY
-	TRBV28	TRBJ2-1	ASRPGTSGDEQF
-	TRBV18	TRBJ2-7	ASSSKLAGGNHYSSYEQY
-	TRBV7-9	TRBJ2-3	ASSRAQSPTDTQY
-	TRBV14	TRBJ2-6	ASSQMTGTRSGANVLT
-	TRBV5-8	TRBJ2-3	ARGKQGPDTQY